Here is one T cell receptor (beta chain) with its context. This clone was seen a handful of times. It lacks a known antigen. There are no base qualities to consult, and no much larger clone falls within one base. The germline V gene encodes CDR1 MNHEY and CDR2 SVGAGI. The CDR3 goes from the cysteine to the phenylalanine over 15 residues. The only DNA kept is the CDR3, 45 bases in frame from the first base. For this chain, trimming is 6 bases at the V end and 3 bases at the J end, and the number of junction bases without a gene match is 4. The record originates from a study of cytomegalovirus exposure and HLA in healthy donors (dated by TCRdb to between 2016 and 2019). General notes on the study: In an earlier analysis of 550 to 750 of the donors, around 300 Gb of sequence data and about 110 million unique TCR beta sequences from 180 million or so T cells were reported. Approximately 310 gigabases of sequencing data and around 85 million unique TCR sequences made up an early release that covered nearly 650 HLA-typed donors. Of the approximately 400 genotyped donors, over 80% were placed in the genetic ancestry cluster associated with self-reported Caucasian donors. The study aimed to test whether signatures of past pathogen exposure could be identified by cataloging public T cell receptors. The study profiled the T cell repertoires of about 640 subjects by immunosequencing and related them to cytomegalovirus serostatus. A separate validation cohort of 90 to 150 different subjects was used in addition to the roughly 640-subject first cohort. To predict cytomegalovirus infection status, the study combined high-throughput TCR immunosequencing, statistical association of individual TCRs with disease status, and machine learning. To study patterns of TCR occurrence, a later analysis re-analyzed previously published TCR beta repertoires from more than 550 donors and added high-resolution HLA genotyping. The later analysis used no new phenotypic data to find candidate immune exposures, relying instead on TCR beta sequences and their occurrence across donors. To decide whether each TCR beta V gene segment behaved as functional or pseudogenic, an earlier analysis of some 540 of the donors relied on high-throughput TCR beta sequencing. Donor age, sex, ethnicity and CMV serostatus were collected together with the repertoire data. A later genetic analysis took genome-wide SNP genotypes for about three fifths of the 666 donors and used that subset as a discovery cohort. All discovery cohort repertoires had been generated using a single sequencing platform. HLA typing included class I and class II loci at four-digit resolution. Typing coverage varied by locus: roughly 629-640 donors for A, B, C, DRB1 and DQB1; 500 to 550 for DQA1; around 610 for DPA1; about 450 for DPB1. Roughly 5 DR-DQ haplotypes were treated as single units for association and clustering because of strong linkage in the cohort. Among almost 400 genotyped donors of the cohort, an average of 235,054 unique TCR beta nucleotide sequences were sequenced per donor, about a sixth of them non-productive. Study-wide conclusions, independent of this receptor: The authors suggested that the approach could potentially be extended to other disease states and immunological phenotypes. In an earlier analysis of about 600 of the donors, most TCR beta V segments appeared in productive rearrangements about 87% or about 30% of the time, broadly matching IMGT annotations. An association between a missense DCLRE1C variant and V-gene and J-gene trimming of TCR beta chains was found in a later genetic analysis and replicated in an independent cohort. A later analysis reported that several top co-occurrence clusters appeared linked to parvovirus B19, influenza, CMV and Epstein-Barr virus. In vitro tests confirmed that a few of the cytomegalovirus-associated TCR beta chains recognize cytomegalovirus antigens. A later analysis found that HLA-associated TCR beta chains were more clonally expanded and had lower generation probabilities than equally common non-associated chains. In this cohort, only TCR beta chains were sequenced, and detectable features were limited by the absence of alpha or paired-chain data. Strong co-occurrence of HLA alleles, especially DR and DQ, made assigning TCR associations to individual alleles difficult. The earlier analysis of about 600 of the donors excluded about 16 rarely observed V segments, including chromosome 9 orphons, because counts were too low. According to a later analysis, most CMV-associated TCR beta chains appeared to be HLA-restricted, and the HLA associations seemed to be driven largely by CMV exposure. The classifier was reported to diagnose cytomegalovirus status with high specificity and sensitivity in both the original cohort and the validation cohort. A total of roughly 160 TCR beta chains were listed by the study as associated with cytomegalovirus. A further reported finding was that TCR beta sequences accurately predicted the HLA-A and HLA-B alleles for most subjects in the first cohort. According to a later analysis, TCR association rates differed among HLA loci, with DRB1 alleles showing the most associated TCRs and HLA-C alleles showing the fewest. Correlated functional status among segregating V segments might be attributable to linkage disequilibrium, but an unknown experimental factor could not be ruled out. Some IMGT-functional V segments, including TRBV6-2 and TRBV6-3, could not be told apart with the 87-base-pair reads, so those segments were excluded. At a false discovery rate of 0.05, a later analysis linked fewer than 20,000 TCR beta sequences to specific HLA alleles. A later genetic analysis reported fewer N-insertions in productive TCRs among donors in an Asian-associated ancestry cluster than the roughly 700-donor mean. Sequencing depth was assumed to be roughly uniform across donors in the presence/absence analyses, though that assumption may not hold. Because HLA typing was unavailable for some donors at each locus, only the typed subset was used in association tests. Immune exposure information for the cohort was limited to CMV serostatus. While some public TCRs were present in many individuals, most TCR sequences turned up only very rarely across donors. A cluster of highly shared sequence variants was judged likely to represent a technical artifact of the sequencing pipeline.

The cohort was made up of about 610 healthy bone marrow donors. At the time of sampling, every cohort member was nominally healthy, though immune exposures that went unrecorded were likely present. The donor tested CMV seropositive, placing the donor among the 289 seropositive members of the cohort. A peripheral blood sample was provided by each donor, and peripheral blood mononuclear cells were used for TCR beta sequencing. The Qiagen DNeasy Blood Extraction Kit was used to extract genomic DNA from the blood cell samples. The library came from the immunoSEQ multiplex PCR assay. For the multiplex PCR, a mixture combining 60 forward primers for TCR Vbeta segments and 13 reverse primers for TCR Jbeta segments was used. The CDR3 region of rearranged TCR beta genes was amplified from genomic DNA with a multiplex PCR assay. The Illumina HiSeq System was used to sequence the amplified TCR beta libraries as 87-base-pair reads. The study's own analysis went as follows. Across the 700 or so repertoires, a later analysis counted around 80 million unique TCR beta chains, roughly 11 million of which were shared by at least two donors. Raw reads were error-corrected and collapsed into unique sequences with a nearest-neighbor algorithm that merged closely related sequences to remove PCR and sequencing errors. CDR3 sequences were aligned to IMGT reference sequences to assign V, D and J gene segments. Each retained sequence needed at least a six-nucleotide match to both a V gene segment and a J gene segment. Rearrangements were classified as productive when the CDR3 lacked stop codons and remained in frame with V and J, and all other rearrangements were classified as non-productive. Following IMGT convention, CDR3 was defined as the stretch from the second conserved V-encoded cysteine to the conserved J-encoded phenylalanine. In an earlier analysis of approximately 500 of the donors, sequences lacking an unambiguous match to a single V gene segment were excluded. In an earlier analysis of 587 of the donors, a V segment was called functional when productive rearrangements were above 56.7%, and segregating when the standard deviation between donors exceeded 5%. A statistical classification framework was built to diagnose cytomegalovirus status from the catalog of TCR beta chain sequences. In a later analysis, V and J genes were assigned by comparing TCR nucleotide sequences against IMGT/GENE-DB human TR gene sequences. The TCRdist pipeline was used in a later analysis to assign CDR3 sequences and most-parsimonious VDJ recombination scenarios. In a later analysis, every TCR beta chain was defined by the combination of its CDR3 amino acid sequence and its V-gene family, and reads without a unique V-gene family were dropped. As a way to deal with suspected cross-contamination and a sequencing artifact, a later analysis dropped 500 to 700 nucleotide sequences that were highly shared and had low generation probability. A later analysis calculated a clonal expansion index for each public chain from normalized within-repertoire ranks of inferred template counts. In a later analysis, generation probabilities were computed with a VDJ recombination model fitted to out-of-frame rearrangements, and the resulting probabilities were checked against IGoR. In a later analysis, TCR-TCR, TCR-HLA and TCR-CMV co-occurrence was scored with hypergeometric tests, and a repertoire-size bias correction was applied to TCR pairs. To estimate false discovery rates, a later analysis permuted the HLA or CMV assignments 20 times. In a later analysis, co-occurring TCRs were grouped using DBSCAN, with TCRdist sequence similarity added in when clustering inside HLA-allele-positive subsets. Repertoires with fewer than 30,000 or more than 120,000 public chains were left out of co-occurrence clustering, as were five repertoires with anomalous nucleotide sharing. TCRdb obtained this table from immuneACCESS and retained in-frame rearrangements with V and J assigned. These tables miss some clones; where compared with another copy, unresolved V genes account for less than half of the shortfall, and the remainder is unexplained. V and J calls and clone size are given by that table; D and trimming were obtained from the DNA. The sample table contains more than 95,000 clones; only one count was recorded for around two thirds of them. The ten largest clones take up 8.5% to 9.5% of the sample.

The sequenced material came from PBMCs. The chain is encoded by TRBV6-5 joined to TRBJ2-7, with TRBD2 identical over 14 junction bases. This TCR was sampled from a woman between 40 and 55 years old in good health and CMV-seropositive. In nucleotide form, the sequence is TGTGCCAGCAGCTACGGGACTAGCGGGAGCTACGAGCAGTACTTC. Its protein product is CASSYGTSGSYEQYF.